These 23 T cell receptor beta chains share one sample of origin, sequenced in a study of PD-L1 blockade in urothelial cancer. Method: immunoSEQ multiplex PCR; TCRdb's copy keeps in-frame clones and lacks some. The repertoire holds approximately 100,000 clones, with approximately 85% as singletons. The specimen was PBMCs, collected around atezolizumab (anti-PD-L1) treatment. The receptors come from a middle-aged man with urothelial cancer.

This clone is a singleton in its sample. The DNA of the CDR3 is TGTGCCAGTAGTATACTACAGGGGGCAGGGGATCAGCCCCAGCATTTT. Its translation: CASSILQGAGDQPQHF. The chain has TRBV19 and TRBJ1-5; TRBD1 matches at 9 bases. Unmatched junction bases numbered 7, after V lost 2 bases and J lost 5 bases. Germline loops: CDR1 LNHDA, CDR2 SQIVND (reference sequence). The CDR3 sequence is 16 residues long.

The CDR3 coding sequence is TGTGCCAGCACCCCGGGGACTTATCTTCGGTACGAGCAGTACTTC. Translation: CASTPGTYLRYEQYF. This chain links TRBV6-1 with TRBJ2-7; a possible D gene is TRBD2 (6 bases). Per the germline V gene, CDR1 is MNHNS and CDR2 is SASEGT. Trimming took off 7 bases at V and 4 bases at J, with 20 bases between the two ends. The CDR3 spans 15 residues.

This clone was counted a single time. This chain links TRBV5-3 with TRBJ2-7; D is unresolved. TRBV5-3 is an open reading frame, and its role is uncertain. The CDR3 consists of 13 residues. V shed 3 bases and J shed 4 bases, with 11 bases lying between them. Written as DNA, the CDR3 is TGTGCCAGAAGCTCAGAGGAGCTTTACGAGCAGTACTTC. It specifies CARSSEELYEQYF.

The chain is built from TRBV4-2 and TRBJ2-7; D uncertain. The CDR3 spans 13 residues. The germline V and J ends were trimmed by 0 bases and 7 bases, with 10 bases remaining between them. Germline loops: CDR1 LGHNA, CDR2 YNFKEQ. The CDR3 loop reads CASSQDLEREQYF. CDR3 sequence (DNA): TGTGCCAGCAGCCAAGATCTGGAGAGGGAGCAGTACTTC.

CDR3 in DNA: TGTGCCAGCAGCCCGGGACTAGGTGACATTCAGTACTTC. As protein: CASSPGLGDIQYF. The chain has TRBV11-2 and TRBJ2-4, with 8 bases identical to TRBD2. The CDR3 has 13 residues. Germline loops: CDR1 SGHAT, CDR2 FQNNGV. V gave up 5 bases and J gave up 8 bases; unmatched junction bases: 5. The full variable domain, completed using reference TRBV11-2 and TRBJ2-4, is EAGVAQSPRYKIIEKRQSVAFWCNPISGHATLYWYQQILGQGPKLLIQFQNNGVVDDSQLPKDRFSAERLKGVDSTLKIQPAKLEDSAVYLCASSPGLGDIQYFGAGTRLSVL.

This clone has a single count. The V gene is TRBV28, the J gene TRBJ2-1; no reliable D call. CDR1 is MDHEN, CDR2 SYDVKM, per germline. This CDR3 region has 11 residues. Trimming took off 5 bases at V and 11 bases at J, with 10 bases between the two ends. The CDR3 reads CASSDSVKQFF. The CDR3 DNA sequence: TGTGCCAGCAGTGACTCGGTAAAGCAGTTCTTC. Together with reference TRBV28 and TRBJ2-1, the CDR3 gives the full variable domain: DVKVTQSSRYLVKRTGEKVFLECVQDMDHENMFWYRQDPGLGLRLIYFSYDVKMKEKGDIPEGYSVSREKKERFSLILESASTNQTSMYLCASSDSVKQFFGPGTRLTVL.

The genes are TRBV9 and TRBJ1-1; the match to TRBD1 covers 8 bases. The CDR3 consists of 16 residues. The germline V gene has CDR1 SGDLS and CDR2 YYNGEE. Trimming cost V 4 bases and J 4 bases; bases outside gene matches: 12. CDR3: CASSSGQEFSGTEAFF. The CDR3 nucleotides read TGTGCCAGCAGCTCGGGACAGGAGTTTTCGGGCACTGAAGCTTTCTTT.

This chain uses TRBV10-3 with TRBJ2-7; TRBD1 matches at 9 bases. This CDR3 has 12 amino acids. V shed 9 bases, J shed 2 bases, and the junction held 2 bases outside the gene matches. Germline CDR1 is ENHRY and CDR2 is SYGVKD. The CDR3 loop is CAIGQGPYEQYF. The CDR3 DNA is TGTGCCATAGGACAGGGGCCCTACGAGCAGTACTTC.

The chain uses TRBV5-1 and TRBJ2-7; 7 bases fit TRBD2. Germline CDR1 and CDR2: SGHRS and YFSETQ. The CDR3 has 15 amino acids. V shed 5 bases, J shed 3 bases, and the junction held 11 bases outside the gene matches. In DNA, the CDR3 is TGCGCCAGCAGGGGGGTATTCAGCGGGGACTACGAGCAGTACTTC. Its protein product is CASRGVFSGDYEQYF.

The table lists this clone with a count of one. CDR3 sequence: CASSLSGTSGSRDTQYF. The CDR3 region has the DNA TGTGCCAGCAGCTTATCGGGGACTAGCGGGAGTAGAGATACGCAGTATTTT. The rearrangement uses TRBV7-3 and TRBJ2-3, with 14 bases matching TRBD2. V was clipped by 2 bases and J by 5 bases; unmatched bases: 6. This CDR3 contains 17 residues. Germline V gene lookup returns CDR1 SGHTA and CDR2 FQGTGA.

The chain carries TRBV7-9 and TRBJ1-4, with D unresolved. The CDR3 length is 11 residues. Germline V gene lookup returns CDR1 SEHNR and CDR2 FQNEAQ (reference sequence). V lost 4 bases, J lost 7 bases, and 4 bases lay in between. The CDR3, as DNA: TGTGCCAGCAGCTCCGGTGAAAAACTGTTTTTT. It codes for CASSSGEKLFF.

This chain joins TRBV28 and TRBJ1-6; D call uncertain. The CDR3 loop spans 15 amino acids. CDR1 is MDHEN, CDR2 SYDVKM, per germline. The V end lost 6 bases, the J end lost 7 bases, and 16 bases lay between the germline ends. The CDR3 region is CASSRPSGWNSPLHF. DNA of the CDR3: TGTGCCAGCAGCCGCCCCTCCGGGTGGAATTCACCCCTCCACTTT. The full variable domain, in which reference TRBV28 and TRBJ1-6 provide the parts outside the CDR3, is DVKVTQSSRYLVKRTGEKVFLECVQDMDHENMFWYRQDPGLGLRLIYFSYDVKMKEKGDIPEGYSVSREKKERFSLILESASTNQTSMYLCASSRPSGWNSPLHFGNGTRLTVT.

This clone was seen once. The chain recombines TRBV28 with TRBJ2-7; D is perhaps TRBD1 (6 bases). V shed 9 bases and J shed 1 base, with 19 bases lying between them. Germline loops: CDR1 MDHEN, CDR2 SYDVKM. The CDR3 is 15 amino acids. In DNA, the CDR3 is TGTGCCAGAAAAGAGACAGGACCTTTATCCTACGAGCAGTACTTC. This sequence encodes CARKETGPLSYEQYF.

The CDR3 nucleotides are TGTGCCAGCAGTGACTCGACAAGCCACACAGATACGCAGTATTTT. Amino acids: CASSDSTSHTDTQYF. The chain is built from TRBV6-4 and TRBJ2-3; D gene uncertain. CDR1 MRHNA and CDR2 SNTAGT come from the germline V gene. V was shortened by 0 bases and J by 2 bases, with 9 bases between the two germline ends. The length of the CDR3 is 15 residues.

The V and J genes are TRBV5-1 and TRBJ2-2, with 7 bases aligning to TRBD1. After removal of 7 bases from V and 0 bases from J, the junction contained 3 bases not matched to a gene. This CDR3 has 14 residues. CDR1 and CDR2 (germline): SGHRS, YFSETQ. In DNA form, the CDR3 reads TGCGCCAGCGGGGACAGAACGAACACCGGGGAGCTGTTTTTT. Translated: CASGDRTNTGELFF.

J is TRBJ2-3 and V is TRBV5-1; no reliable D call. Germline V lookup: CDR1 SGHRS, CDR2 YFSETQ. Trimming removed 1 base from V and 4 bases from J, with 4 bases in between. CDR3 length equals 12 residues. The CDR3, as DNA: TGCGCCAGCAGCTTGTCCTCAGATACGCAGTATTTT. This gives the protein CASSLSSDTQYF.

The CDR3 region is CASSLPGGNEQFF. The CDR3 DNA is TGCGCCAGCAGCTTGCCGGGGGGCAATGAGCAGTTCTTC. The V call is TRBV5-1, the J call TRBJ2-1; 7 nucleotides agree with TRBD2. After removal of 1 base from V and 6 bases from J, the junction contained 1 base not matched to a gene. Looked up from germline, CDR1 is SGHRS and CDR2 is YFSETQ. The CDR3 sequence is 13 residues long.

The chain combines TRBV2 with TRBJ2-4; TRBD2 agrees at 10 bases. Germline V CDR1 and CDR2: SNHLY, FYNNEI. The length of the CDR3 is 15 residues. The J segment lost 0 bases and the V segment lost 9 bases, leaving 5 bases of the junction unmatched. CDR3 loop: CARGRLAGAKNIQYF. CDR3 nucleotide sequence: TGTGCCAGGGGGAGACTAGCGGGAGCCAAAAACATTCAGTACTTC.

As DNA, the CDR3 is TGTGCCAGCAGTCGGAGAGACAGGGACTCACCCCTCCACTTT. Protein sequence: CASSRRDRDSPLHF. The chain recombines TRBV9 with TRBJ1-6; 7 positions agree with TRBD1. The length of the CDR3 is 14 residues. Germline V gene sequence: CDR1 SGDLS, CDR2 YYNGEE. V gave up 5 bases and J gave up 10 bases; unmatched junction bases: 9.

This rearrangement joins TRBV11-2 to TRBJ1-2, with D uncertain. Germline V CDR1 and CDR2: SGHAT, FQNNGV. Trimming pared 5 bases from V and 4 bases from J, leaving 17 bases between. This CDR3 region has 15 residues. In nucleotides, the CDR3 is TGTGCCAGCAGCCCGAGGGCAGCATTTACCTATGGCTACACCTTC. The encoded protein is CASSPRAAFTYGYTF. The entire variable domain, with the rest obtained from reference TRBV11-2 and TRBJ1-2, is as follows: EAGVAQSPRYKIIEKRQSVAFWCNPISGHATLYWYQQILGQGPKLLIQFQNNGVVDDSQLPKDRFSAERLKGVDSTLKIQPAKLEDSAVYLCASSPRAAFTYGYTFGSGTRLTVV.

This chain joins TRBV30 and TRBJ2-3; D uncertain. Germline loops: CDR1 GTSNPN, CDR2 SVGIG (reference sequence). There are 12 residues in the CDR3. The V gene lost 0 bases and the J gene lost 7 bases, with 8 bases spanning the gap. As DNA, the CDR3 is TGTGCCTGGAGTGTAAACTCAAATACGCAGTATTTT. Its protein is CAWSVNSNTQYF.

The genes are TRBV7-3 and TRBJ2-7; 8 nucleotides match TRBD1. The V gene end was trimmed by 5 bases and the J gene end by 6 bases; junction bases not matched to a gene: 3. CDR3 length equals 12 residues. Germline V gives CDR1 SGHTA, CDR2 FQGTGA. As DNA, the CDR3 is TGTGCCAGCAGCGTACAGGGGGGCGAGCAGTACTTC. Protein: CASSVQGGEQYF.

This sequence joins TRBV10-3 and TRBJ1-2; possible D gene TRBD1, 5 bases. There are 16 residues in the CDR3. V was pared by 3 bases and J by 5 bases, with 19 bases between. CDR1 and CDR2 from the germline V gene are ENHRY and SYGVKD. The CDR3 DNA sequence: TGTGCCATCAGTGATTCTGGGGCTCCGGGCGAATATGGCTACACCTTC. Its protein is CAISDSGAPGEYGYTF.